One sample yielded the 16 T cell receptor beta chains listed below, sequenced in a study of T cell repertoires in cytomegalovirus infection. A single record per CDR3 protein comes from TCRdb applying MiXCR to the reads. The table shows some 390,000 distinct CDR3 sequences, with about a sixth occurring only once. The sequencing input was PBMCs. The receptor source for this set is a human donor in good health (CMV status not recorded). Some clones in this sample may be carry-over from other donors' samples.

This clonotype was counted ten times or more. The chain employs TRBV7-6 and TRBJ2-3; 9 positions match TRBD1. Germline loops: CDR1 SGHVS, CDR2 FNYEAQ. J gave up 6 bases and V 2 bases, and 3 bases lay outside the gene matches. The length of the CDR3 is 14 residues. CDR3 amino acids: CASSLHRGLDTQYF. The DNA of the CDR3 is TGTGCCAGCAGCTTACACAGGGGGCTGGATACGCAGTATTTT.

This clonotype was counted between two and nine times. This chain connects TRBV27 to TRBJ1-5; TRBD1 is a possible D gene (6 bases). Trimming removed 0 bases at V and 7 bases at J, with 13 bases between. The CDR3 sequence is 15 residues long. Germline CDR1 is MNHEY and CDR2 is SMNVEV (reference sequence). The CDR3 DNA is TGTGCCAGCAGTTTATCGAGTACAGGGTGGCAGCCCCAGCATTTT. Its protein is CASSLSSTGWQPQHF.

The V and J genes are TRBV4-2 and TRBJ2-2; no clear D gene. The V end lost 2 bases, the J end lost 10 bases, and 20 bases lay between the germline ends. This CDR3 region has 16 residues. CDR1 LGHNA and CDR2 YNFKEQ come from the germline V gene. CDR3: CASSQFLVGSWKELFF. The CDR3 nucleotides are TGTGCCAGCAGCCAATTCTTGGTAGGGTCGTGGAAGGAGCTGTTTTTT.

This clonotype was recorded many times. This rearrangement joins TRBV12-3 or TRBV12-4 to TRBJ2-3, with unresolved D. Trimming shortened V by 5 bases and J by 5 bases, and 5 bases separated the two germline ends. The CDR3 is 11 amino acids. This chain's CDR3 is CASSPGDTQYF. In nucleotides, the CDR3 is TGTGCCAGCAGTCCAGGAGATACGCAGTATTTT.

The chain employs TRBV30 and TRBJ2-1; a possible D gene is TRBD2 (6 bases). Germline values: CDR1 GTSNPN, CDR2 SVGIG (reference sequence). V was trimmed by 8 bases and J by 4 bases, leaving 18 bases between them. CDR3 size: 14 residues. CDR3 in amino acids: CAGQQLARYNEQFF. In DNA, the CDR3 is TGTGCCGGGCAACAACTAGCCCGATACAATGAGCAGTTCTTC. The whole variable domain, filled in from reference TRBV30 and TRBJ2-1, reads SQTIHQWPATLVQPVGSPLSLECTVEGTSNPNLYWYRQAAGRGLQLLFYSVGIGQISSEVPQNLSASRPQDRQFILSSKKLLLSDSGFYLCAGQQLARYNEQFFGPGTRLTVL.

The CDR3 here is CASSLIAGVNRLNEQFF. As DNA, the CDR3 is TGTGCCAGCAGCTTAATAGCGGGGGTTAATCGGCTCAATGAGCAGTTCTTC. The chain couples TRBV5-6 to TRBJ2-1; 9 positions match TRBD2. V was pared by 2 bases and J by 6 bases, with 12 bases of the junction left unmatched. The CDR3 sequence is 17 residues long. The germline V gene has CDR1 SGHDT and CDR2 YYEEEE. The full variable domain, its missing parts supplied by reference TRBV5-6 and TRBJ2-1, is DAGVTQSPTHLIKTRGQQVTLRCSPKSGHDTVSWYQQALGQGPQFIFQYYEEEERQRGNFPDRFSGHQFPNYSSELNVNALLLGDSALYLCASSLIAGVNRLNEQFFGPGTRLTVL.

This clonotype was counted ten times or more. The rearrangement links TRBV5-5 to TRBJ2-1; 7 nucleotides agree with TRBD2. The CDR3 has 15 amino acids. Germline values: CDR1 SGHKS, CDR2 YYEKEE (reference sequence). V trimming: 2 bases; J trimming: 2 bases; junction bases outside the gene matches: 4. This CDR3 is CASSFRGGTYNEQFF. The CDR3 DNA sequence: TGTGCCAGCAGCTTCCGCGGGGGAACCTACAATGAGCAGTTCTTC.

This clonotype was observed many times. The J gene is TRBJ1-6, the V gene TRBV7-8, with a weak D call TRBD1 (5 bases). Trimming shortened V by 5 bases and J by 13 bases, and 15 bases separated the two germline ends. Germline V gene data show CDR1 as SGHVS and CDR2 as FQNEAQ. CDR3 length: 13 residues. The CDR3: CASSPRDRSPLHF. As DNA, the CDR3 is TGTGCCAGCAGCCCCCGGGACCGTAGTCCCCTCCACTTT.

This clonotype has more than one count but fewer than ten. This rearrangement joins TRBV28 to TRBJ2-1, with TRBD2 matching 8 bases. CDR1 and CDR2 from the germline V gene are MDHEN and SYDVKM. The CDR3 is 13 amino acids. The junction had 6 bases not matched to a gene; V was cut back by 7 bases and J by 7 bases. CDR3 DNA sequence: TGTGCCAGCACGGGAGGGGCGGATAATGAGCAGTTCTTC. Protein product: CASTGGADNEQFF.

The chain carries TRBV28 and TRBJ2-7, with 9 bases identical to TRBD2. J gave up 5 bases and V 6 bases, and 11 bases lay outside the gene matches. The CDR3 is 15 amino acids. Looked up from germline, CDR1 is MDHEN and CDR2 is SYDVKM. CDR3 DNA sequence: TGTGCCAGCAGCCCCCGGCTAGCGGGGTTAAACGAGCAGTACTTC. This translates into CASSPRLAGLNEQYF.

This clonotype was recorded many times. The chain recombines TRBV18 with TRBJ2-7, with D unclear. Deletions cut 8 bases from V and 3 bases from J, with 8 bases between. This CDR3 has 11 amino acids. Germline values: CDR1 KGHSH, CDR2 LQKENI. The CDR3 DNA sequence: TGTGCCAGCAGCCCTGGCTACGAGCAGTACTTC. This gives the protein CASSPGYEQYF.

This clonotype appeared once. This chain joins TRBV5-4 and TRBJ2-1, with a tentative D call TRBD2 (6 bases). With 7 bases removed from V and 8 bases from J, the gap between germline ends came to 25 bases. The CDR3 totals 16 residues. Germline V gives CDR1 SGHNT, CDR2 YYREEE (reference sequence). The chain's CDR3 is CASLRYGSGGVDEQFF. In nucleotides, the CDR3 is TGTGCCAGCCTTCGCTACGGGAGCGGAGGGGTAGATGAGCAGTTCTTC.

This chain links TRBV4-1 with TRBJ1-5, with a possible D match to TRBD1 (6 bases). Germline V CDR1 and CDR2: MGHRA, YSYEKL. The CDR3 loop spans 15 amino acids. V gave up 3 bases and J gave up 5 bases, with 14 bases separating them. The CDR3: CASSQIGQRHQPQHF. The DNA of the CDR3 is TGCGCCAGCAGCCAGATAGGACAGAGGCATCAGCCCCAGCATTTT.

This clonotype was observed at least ten times. This chain uses TRBV11-2 with TRBJ2-7; D is possibly TRBD1 (5 bases). CDR1 is SGHAT, CDR2 FQNNGV, per germline. Deletions cut 5 bases from V and 2 bases from J, with 10 bases between. CDR3 length: 13 amino acids. CDR3 bases: TGTGCCAGCAGCAGGGGTGAGGCCTACGAGCAGTACTTC. Translating gives CASSRGEAYEQYF.

This clonotype was observed many times. The chain has TRBV28 and TRBJ1-1, with D possibly being TRBD1 (5 bases). The CDR3 is made up of 14 amino acids. The germline V gene has CDR1 MDHEN and CDR2 SYDVKM. V dropped 2 bases and J dropped 11 bases, with 18 bases sitting between them. DNA for the CDR3: TGTGCCAGCAGTTTACCCGCGGGACCGCGTACGGCTTTCTTT. It translates to CASSLPAGPRTAFF.

J is TRBJ2-5 and V is TRBV6-2 or TRBV6-3, with D maybe TRBD1 (5 bases). V was trimmed by 4 bases and J by 0 bases, leaving 21 bases between them. Germline CDR1 reads MNHEY; CDR2 reads SVGEGT. The CDR3 has 18 residues. CDR3 loop: CASSSRSYRRYYQETQYF. Here the CDR3 DNA reads TGTGCCAGCAGTTCCCGTAGCTACAGGCGGTACTACCAAGAGACCCAGTACTTC.